The T cell receptor (beta chain) described here comes from a study of T-cell memory formation after mild COVID-19. Across the study: Clustering of TCRs was largely donor specific. Study-wide points: Nothing showed for sure that second-wave clones peaking on day 37 were SARS-CoV-2 specific. The study found balanced CD4/CD8 in clones contracting day 15 to 85 and a CD4+ lean in later expanders.

As regards this clonotype: Antigen: not known.

Germline-derived CDR1 and CDR2 are SQVTM and ANQGSEA. V was clipped by 7 bases and J by 1 base, with 14 bases between them. The CDR3 length is 14 residues. From 5'RACE with constant-segment primers came TCR alpha and TCR beta cDNA libraries that carried sample barcodes and UMIs. MiXCR, run by TCRdb on the 5' RACE reads, gives a single entry per CDR3 protein. The sample has roughly 600,000 distinct CDR3 sequences, approximately 18% seen once. This TCR was sampled from an adult woman who had mild COVID-19 (a few samples of this study predate the infection). Cell type and time point are not known. The rearrangement uses TRBV29-1 and TRBJ1-5; possible D gene TRBD1, 6 bases. The sample comprised PBMCs or a T cell subset sorted from them (not recorded which). This CDR3 reads CSAVLGGSNQPQHF. As DNA, the CDR3 is TGCAGCGCCGTTCTGGGGGGCAGCAATCAGCCCCAGCATTTT.